This section outlines one T cell receptor beta chain sequence together with its context. No antigen is known for it. This entry comes from a study of CD8 T cells in ankylosing spondylitis. In TCRdb, the 5' RACE reads were re-called with MiXCR into one record per CDR3 protein. The sample includes a few hundred thousand distinct CDR3 sequences, around 18% of them seen just once. Germline CDR1 SNHLY, CDR2 FYNNEI. V was clipped by 6 bases and J by 6 bases, with 9 bases between them. The CDR3 covers 12 residues. Whole-study findings and limits: Prior work had noted some motif variants in reactive arthritis blood and synovial fluid. Made up of under ten highly homologous variants, a TCR beta motif appeared characteristic of ankylosing spondylitis blood.

The TCR comes from a male donor with ankylosing spondylitis. The specimen was blood, either unsorted or a sorted T cell fraction (not recorded which). The V gene is TRBV2, the J gene TRBJ2-1; D tentatively fits TRBD1 or TRBD2 (5 bases each). The CDR3 loop reads CASSAGGNEQFF. In nucleotides, the CDR3 is TGTGCCAGCAGCGCTGGGGGCAATGAGCAGTTCTTC.